This entry lists 26 T cell receptor beta chains sequenced from one sample in a study of cytomegalovirus exposure and HLA in healthy donors. With 60 Vbeta and 13 Jbeta primers, the PCR was carried out. Sequencing was performed with immunoSEQ multiplex PCR; in TCRdb, only in-frame clones are kept and a portion is missing. The sample has fewer than 200,000 clones, roughly four fifths seen once; the top ten hold roughly 0.99%. The specimen sequenced was PBMCs. The source is a girl aged 2 to 9 in good health and CMV-seropositive.

This chain joins TRBV28 and TRBJ2-7; 9 bases fit TRBD1. Germline-derived CDR1 and CDR2 are MDHEN and SYDVKM. The CDR3 sequence is 15 residues long. V shed 3 bases and J 5 bases; nucleotides not matched to a gene: 8. The CDR3 DNA sequence: TGTGCCAGCAGTTTCCGGGACAGGGTTTCCCACGAGCAGTACTTC. Protein product: CASSFRDRVSHEQYF. The variable domain in full, completed from reference TRBV28 and TRBJ2-7, reads DVKVTQSSRYLVKRTGEKVFLECVQDMDHENMFWYRQDPGLGLRLIYFSYDVKMKEKGDIPEGYSVSREKKERFSLILESASTNQTSMYLCASSFRDRVSHEQYFGPGTRLTVT.

J is TRBJ2-1 and V is TRBV14, with TRBD1 matching 9 bases. V shed 3 bases, J shed 4 bases, and the junction held 10 bases outside the gene matches. Germline lookup yields CDR1 SGHDN and CDR2 FVKESK. CDR3 size: 17 residues. CDR3 coding DNA: TGTGCCAGCAGCCACACAACGACAGGGGGGGATTACAATGAGCAGTTCTTC. Protein: CASSHTTTGGDYNEQFF.

This clone was recorded a few times. V gene TRBV4-1 combines with J gene TRBJ1-3; 7 bases are a match to TRBD1. The CDR3 is 16 amino acids. The germline gives CDR1 MGHRA, CDR2 YSYEKL. V gave up 1 base and J gave up 0 bases; unmatched junction bases: 3. As DNA, the CDR3 is TGCGCCAGCAGCCAAGGTCACAGGGGCTCTGGAAACACCATATATTTT. Its protein is CASSQGHRGSGNTIYF.

A remark on this clone: Its ends do not fully match the called genes, so a read error is possible. The chain combines TRBV4-1 with TRBJ2-1, with 12 bases lining up with TRBD2. The germline V gene has CDR1 MGHRA and CDR2 YSYEKL. The CDR3 extends over 14 amino acids. The CDR3 reads CASSQDPSGRALLF. CDR3 DNA: TGCGCCAGCAGCCAAGACCCTAGCGGGAGGGCCCTACTCTTC.

The chain links TRBV19 to TRBJ2-2; 10 bases fit TRBD1. This CDR3 spans 15 amino acids. Unmatched junction bases numbered 8, after V lost 9 bases and J lost 4 bases. CDR1 and CDR2 (germline): LNHDA, SQIVND (reference sequence). The CDR3 nucleotides read TGTGCCAGCTTCGACAGGGGGCGGGGCACCGGGGAGCTGTTTTTT. Translated, it gives CASFDRGRGTGELFF.

V usage is TRBV4-2 and J usage is TRBJ2-7; 8 nucleotides align to TRBD2. The V segment lost 3 bases and the J segment 3 bases; nucleotides outside the gene matches: 7. CDR3 length: 15 amino acids. The germline V gene encodes CDR1 LGHNA and CDR2 YNFKEQ. The CDR3 spells CASSQVPAGVYEQYF. The CDR3 nucleotides are TGTGCCAGCAGCCAGGTTCCAGCGGGAGTCTACGAGCAGTACTTC.

The CDR3 DNA reads as TGCGCCAGCAGCCGGACTCCGGGACTAGCGGGAGGGAACACCGGGGAGCTGTTTTTT. Translation: CASSRTPGLAGGNTGELFF. This chain links TRBV4-1 with TRBJ2-2, with 15 bases fitting TRBD2. The V gene end was trimmed by 4 bases and the J gene end by 1 base; junction bases not matched to a gene: 7. This CDR3 comprises 19 residues. The germline V gene has CDR1 MGHRA and CDR2 YSYEKL.

The chain uses TRBV30 and TRBJ2-1, with 7 nucleotides matching TRBD2. In germline, CDR1 is GTSNPN, CDR2 SVGIG (reference sequence). This CDR3 has 19 residues. The junction had 17 bases not matched to a gene; V was cut back by 0 bases and J by 3 bases. CDR3 region: CAWSVRGSGLPFYYNEQFF. CDR3 nucleotide sequence: TGTGCCTGGAGTGTACGGGGTAGCGGGCTTCCTTTTTACTACAATGAGCAGTTCTTC.

This CDR3 reads CAWSALAGGPGEQFF. In DNA, the CDR3 is TGTGCCTGGAGTGCCCTAGCGGGAGGGCCGGGTGAGCAGTTCTTC. This chain connects TRBV30 to TRBJ2-1; 12 bases line up with TRBD2. J lost 9 bases, V lost 1 base, and 7 bases had no gene match. The CDR3 is 15 residues long. The germline CDR1 and CDR2 sequences are GTSNPN and SVGIG (reference sequence).

The V gene is TRBV19, the J gene TRBJ2-2; 7 bases are shared with TRBD1. Per the germline V gene, CDR1 is LNHDA and CDR2 is SQIVND (reference sequence). V shed 3 bases, J shed 6 bases, and the junction held 13 bases outside the gene matches. The CDR3 contains 17 residues. The CDR3 spells CASSMGPWDSPAGELFF. The CDR3 nucleotides are TGTGCCAGTAGTATGGGCCCTTGGGACAGCCCGGCCGGGGAGCTGTTTTTT.

The CDR3 loop is CASSVAGSSWDEQFF. Here the CDR3 DNA reads TGTGCCAGTAGTGTTGCGGGGAGCTCCTGGGATGAGCAGTTCTTC. J is TRBJ2-1 and V is TRBV19, with a possible D match to TRBD2 (6 bases). The CDR3 loop spans 15 amino acids. Germline values: CDR1 LNHDA, CDR2 SQIVND (reference sequence). V lost 5 bases to trimming and J lost 8 bases, with 19 bases between them.

CDR3 coding DNA: TGCAGCGTCGCCGAGTACACTGAAGCTTTCTTT. This gives the protein CSVAEYTEAFF. The chain carries TRBV29-1 and TRBJ1-1, with D hard to call. The V and J ends lost 6 bases and 3 bases respectively, with 8 bases between them. Germline V gene sequence: CDR1 SQVTM, CDR2 ANQGSEA. This CDR3 spans 11 amino acids.

There are a few counts of this clone. The chain is built from TRBV5-6 and TRBJ2-1, with 8 nucleotides matching TRBD1. Trimming at V came to 4 bases and at J to 9 bases, leaving 12 bases not matched to a gene. Germline V gives CDR1 SGHDT, CDR2 YYEEEE. The CDR3 has 15 residues. CDR3 coding DNA: TGTGCCAGCAGCCTAAGGACAGGGTGGGTTCCTGAGCAGTTCTTC. It translates to CASSLRTGWVPEQFF.

The CDR3 is CASSFWGGAMGNEQFF. CDR3 nucleotides: TGTGCCAGCAGTTTCTGGGGAGGGGCAATGGGCAATGAGCAGTTCTTC. V is TRBV28 and J is TRBJ2-1; TRBD2 matches at 7 bases. Germline-derived CDR1 and CDR2 are MDHEN and SYDVKM. The CDR3 has 16 amino acids. Trimming at V came to 3 bases and at J to 6 bases, leaving 11 bases not matched to a gene.

The rearrangement links TRBV19 to TRBJ1-1; weak D call: TRBD1 (5 bases). Germline V gives CDR1 LNHDA, CDR2 SQIVND (reference sequence). The CDR3 runs to 11 residues. V was trimmed by 10 bases and J by 8 bases, leaving 14 bases between them. CDR3 nucleotide sequence: TGTGCCACCTTACGGGGGATCGAAGCTTTCTTT. It yields the protein CATLRGIEAFF.

J is TRBJ1-1 and V is TRBV30; TRBD1 is a possible D gene (6 bases). The V end lost 4 bases, the J end lost 2 bases, and 11 bases lay between the germline ends. Germline V gene sequence: CDR1 GTSNPN, CDR2 SVGIG (reference sequence). The CDR3 length is 13 residues. The CDR3 reads CAWMLDRNTEAFF. CDR3 bases: TGTGCCTGGATGCTGGACAGAAACACTGAAGCTTTCTTT. The full variable domain, in which reference TRBV30 and TRBJ1-1 provide the parts outside the CDR3, is SQTIHQWPATLVQPVGSPLSLECTVEGTSNPNLYWYRQAAGRGLQLLFYSVGIGQISSEVPQNLSASRPQDRQFILSSKKLLLSDSGFYLCAWMLDRNTEAFFGQGTRLTVV.

The chain links TRBV18 to TRBJ2-3; tentatively, D is TRBD1 (5 bases). This CDR3 contains 17 residues. Germline V gene sequence: CDR1 KGHSH, CDR2 LQKENI. V dropped 3 bases and J dropped 3 bases, with 19 bases sitting between them. CDR3 DNA: TGTGCCAGCTCACCTTTCCTCCAGGGTGGAGTAACAGATACGCAGTATTTT. This encodes CASSPFLQGGVTDTQYF. Full variable domain (remainder filled in from reference TRBV18 and TRBJ2-3): NAGVMQNPRHLVRRRGQEARLRCSPMKGHSHVYWYRQLPEEGLKFMVYLQKENIIDESGMPKERFSAEFPKEGPSILRIQQVVRGDSAAYFCASSPFLQGGVTDTQYFGPGTRLTVL.

Of note for this clone: The same CDR3 is also encoded by other DNA sequences in this sample. The CDR3 DNA sequence: TGTGCCAGCAGTTGGGGGGGTTCCTACGAGCAGTACTTC. Amino acid sequence: CASSWGGSYEQYF. The chain employs TRBV27 and TRBJ2-7; the match to TRBD2 covers 7 bases. Germline V lookup: CDR1 MNHEY, CDR2 SMNVEV (reference sequence). The CDR3 extends over 13 amino acids. The V and J ends lost 4 bases and 1 base, in that order; junction bases with no gene match: 1.

The chain carries TRBV2 and TRBJ1-1, with D possibly being TRBD1 (5 bases). Germline V lookup: CDR1 SNHLY, CDR2 FYNNEI. Trimming stripped 7 bases from V and 4 bases from J, with 19 bases between. The CDR3 length is 15 residues. The CDR3 coding sequence is TGTGCCAGCACCCTGGAGGGGCAGGGTAGCACTGAAGCTTTCTTT. Its translation: CASTLEGQGSTEAFF. Variable domain in full (rest from reference TRBV2 and TRBJ1-1): EPEVTQTPSHQVTQMGQEVILRCVPISNHLYFYWYRQILGQKVEFLVSFYNNEISEKSEIFDDQFSVERPDGSNFTLKIRSTKLEDSAMYFCASTLEGQGSTEAFFGQGTRLTVV.

J is TRBJ2-7 and V is TRBV2; TRBD1 agrees at 12 bases. The germline CDR1 and CDR2 sequences are SNHLY and FYNNEI. The CDR3 is 16 residues long. Trimming removed 7 bases from V and 4 bases from J; junction bases left unmatched: 11. The CDR3 reads CASTFPPGQGAYEQYF. CDR3 nucleotide sequence: TGTGCCAGCACTTTCCCCCCGGGACAGGGGGCTTACGAGCAGTACTTC.

The V gene is TRBV30, the J gene TRBJ1-1, with a weak D call TRBD1 (6 bases). V dropped 3 bases and J dropped 2 bases, with 10 bases sitting between them. The CDR3 consists of 13 residues. CDR1 and CDR2 from the germline V gene are GTSNPN and SVGIG (reference sequence). The CDR3 DNA follows: TGTGCCTGGAGGGACAGTTATAACACTGAAGCTTTCTTT. This translates into CAWRDSYNTEAFF.

Only a few counts were recorded for this clone. The V call is TRBV7-9, the J call TRBJ2-1; no clear D gene. Germline CDR1 and CDR2: SEHNR and FQNEAQ (reference sequence). This CDR3 region has 12 residues. Trimming took 5 bases from V and 7 from J, leaving 9 bases between them. In nucleotides, the CDR3 is TGTGCCAGCAGCGGTCGGCGGAATGAGCAGTTCTTC. It specifies CASSGRRNEQFF.

This clone appeared a single time. The chain has TRBV2 and TRBJ1-1; 8 nucleotides line up with TRBD1. Germline V gene data show CDR1 as SNHLY and CDR2 as FYNNEI. The trim removed 4 bases at V and 4 bases at J, leaving 5 bases unmatched. This CDR3 has 14 residues. Written as DNA, the CDR3 is TGTGCCAGCAGTGGGGGCAGGGGGCGCACTGAAGCTTTCTTT. Its translation: CASSGGRGRTEAFF.

CDR3 bases: TGCAGCGTTGAAGACCCAGGGCATACGCAGTATTTT. Amino acid sequence: CSVEDPGHTQYF. This chain connects TRBV29-1 to TRBJ2-3; possible D gene TRBD1, 5 bases. Germline CDR1 and CDR2: SQVTM and ANQGSEA. This CDR3 contains 12 residues. V was trimmed by 0 bases and J by 7 bases, leaving 8 bases between them.

The genes are TRBV30 and TRBJ1-6, with D unresolved. The CDR3 loop spans 15 amino acids. The V end was cut by 1 base, the J end by 4 bases, with 11 bases between. The germline V gene encodes CDR1 GTSNPN and CDR2 SVGIG (reference sequence). In nucleotides, the CDR3 is TGTGCCTGGAGTGAGAGTTATACTTATAATTCACCCCTCCACTTT. This sequence encodes CAWSESYTYNSPLHF. The full variable domain, in which reference TRBV30 and TRBJ1-6 provide the parts outside the CDR3, is SQTIHQWPATLVQPVGSPLSLECTVEGTSNPNLYWYRQAAGRGLQLLFYSVGIGQISSEVPQNLSASRPQDRQFILSSKKLLLSDSGFYLCAWSESYTYNSPLHFGNGTRLTVT.

A note on this clone: A junction boundary mismatches the germline segment, possibly from a read error. The chain carries TRBV27 and TRBJ2-7; D may be TRBD1 (6 bases). There are 15 residues in the CDR3. Germline V CDR1 and CDR2: MNHEY, SMNVEV (reference sequence). The CDR3 here is CASSLSWTDSYEQYF. DNA of the CDR3: TGTGCCAGCAGTCTATCTTGGACAGATTCCTACGAGCAGTACTTC.